This T cell receptor (beta chain) was obtained from a study of PD-L1 blockade in urothelial cancer. Study information: At 3 weeks after treatment start (second dose) and again at 6 weeks, blood was analyzed. Among blood samples, the median T cell count was 130,000 to 150,000.

Only in-frame clones appear in the TCRdb table, and some are missing; sequencing was by immunoSEQ multiplex PCR. The table lists approximately 100,000 clones, around 93% of them singletons. V lost 0 bases and J 0 bases, leaving 21 bases between the germline ends. This CDR3 spans 19 amino acids. Germline CDR1 SGHVS, CDR2 FQNEAQ. Urothelial carcinoma, locally advanced or metastatic, affected the patients. The chain employs TRBV7-8 and TRBJ2-7; perhaps TRBD1 as D (6 bases). This TCR was sampled from a woman of 80 years or more with urothelial cancer. Specimen: PBMCs, collected around atezolizumab (anti-PD-L1) treatment. The DNA of the CDR3 is TGTGCCAGCAGCTTAGCGAGTCCGGTGGCAGGGGCGAGCTCCTACGAGCAGTACTTC. Amino acids: CASSLASPVAGASSYEQYF.